The clone carrying this T cell receptor beta chain came up a few times. The sample comes from a study of T cell repertoires in cytomegalovirus infection. CDR1 is LGHNT and CDR2 is FRNRAP in the germline V gene. Trimming at V came to 5 bases and at J to 1 base, leaving 2 bases not matched to a gene. The CDR3 contains 14 residues. TCRdb fed the reads into MiXCR, producing one record per CDR3 protein. The sample records about 330,000 distinct CDR3 sequences, over 7.5% being singletons. The sample consisted of PBMCs. This sequence originates from a human donor in good health (CMV status not recorded). Some clones in this sample may be carry-over from other donors' samples. The chain couples TRBV12-5 to TRBJ2-1; 7 nucleotides match TRBD2. The CDR3 loop is CASGHGGSYNEQFF. DNA for the CDR3: TGTGCTAGTGGTCACGGGGGGTCCTACAATGAGCAGTTCTTC.